Shown below are 15 T cell receptor beta chains from a single sample sequenced in a study of blood T cell repertoires in COVID-19. Assay: immunoSEQ multiplex PCR; the TCRdb copy retains only in-frame clones and omits some. Altogether about 300,000 clones are present, approximately 90% being singletons, with the ten largest covering roughly 6.1%. Sample: peripheral blood. These receptors all come from a woman in her forties or fifties with COVID-19, enrolled during active disease.

This sequence joins TRBV29-1 and TRBJ1-2; 10 positions match TRBD1. Unmatched junction bases numbered 8, after V lost 5 bases and J lost 8 bases. The germline CDR1 and CDR2 sequences are SQVTM and ANQGSEA. The CDR3 length is 13 residues. CDR3 loop: CSVTGTGERGYTF. The CDR3, as DNA: TGCAGCGTTACCGGGACAGGGGAAAGGGGCTACACCTTC.

The chain carries TRBV11-3 and TRBJ2-3, with 13 positions matching TRBD2. The CDR3 runs to 20 residues. With V trimmed by 1 base and J by 5 bases, 15 bases remained unmatched. Germline-derived CDR1 and CDR2 are SGHNT and YENEEA. As DNA, the CDR3 is TGTGCCAGCAGCTTAGGTTTTAAACTCGGGACTAGCGGGAATCAAGATACGCAGTATTTT. This codes for CASSLGFKLGTSGNQDTQYF.

The chain has TRBV4-1 and TRBJ2-3, with 7 bases that match TRBD1. The CDR3 covers 18 residues. Losses at the gene ends were 1 base for V and 4 bases for J; bases not matched to a gene: 14. The germline CDR1 and CDR2 sequences are MGHRA and YSYEKL. The CDR3 protein is CASSQGYRGLSYADTQYF. Written as DNA, the CDR3 is TGCGCCAGCAGCCAAGGGTATAGGGGGCTTAGTTATGCAGATACGCAGTATTTT.

The V gene is TRBV10-3, the J gene TRBJ1-2, with D tentatively TRBD1 (5 bases). This CDR3 contains 14 residues. CDR1 and CDR2 from the germline V gene are ENHRY and SYGVKD. V was clipped by 3 bases and J by 4 bases, with 12 bases between them. CDR3 DNA: TGTGCCATCAGTGAAGGAGGGGCGGGCTATGGCTACACCTTC. Translated, it gives CAISEGGAGYGYTF.

The CDR3 DNA is TGTGCCAGCAGCCAAGATCTTGGACACTTGAGGCCCCAGCATTTT. Its protein is CASSQDLGHLRPQHF. The chain employs TRBV3-1 (or the pseudogene TRBV3-2) and TRBJ1-5, with D tentatively TRBD1 (5 bases). This CDR3 comprises 15 residues. V shed 0 bases and J shed 9 bases, with 15 bases lying between them. Looked up from germline, CDR1 is LGHDT and CDR2 is YNNKEL (reference sequence).

V usage is TRBV6-6 and J usage is TRBJ2-7; D gene unclear. The CDR3 has 13 residues. Germline V gene lookup returns CDR1 MNHNY and CDR2 SVGAGI (reference sequence). V was trimmed by 8 bases and J by 3 bases, leaving 14 bases between them. In DNA, the CDR3 is TGTGCCAGCTTTGACGGAGCAAACTACGAGCAGTACTTC. It translates to CASFDGANYEQYF.

V gene TRBV6-5 combines with J gene TRBJ2-7, with D perhaps TRBD1 (5 bases). The CDR3 length is 14 residues. Per the germline V gene, CDR1 is MNHEY and CDR2 is SVGAGI. V lost 8 bases and J lost 5, with 19 bases in between. The CDR3: CASANLDSGNEQYF. The CDR3 nucleotides are TGTGCCAGCGCAAACTTAGACAGTGGCAACGAGCAGTACTTC.

The chain couples TRBV19 to TRBJ1-5, with TRBD1 as a possible D gene (5 bases). The CDR3 totals 12 residues. Trimming took 7 bases from V and 11 from J, leaving 15 bases between them. In germline, CDR1 is LNHDA, CDR2 SQIVND (reference sequence). CDR3 sequence (DNA): TGTGCCAGTAACCCGGAGGGAGGGGCCCAGCATTTT. Translating gives CASNPEGGAQHF.

This CDR3 reads CASSFPRQGAYEQYF. In nucleotides, the CDR3 is TGTGCCAGCAGCTTTCCCCGACAGGGGGCCTACGAGCAGTACTTC. J is TRBJ2-7 and V is TRBV11-2; 9 positions match TRBD1. Looked up from germline, CDR1 is SGHAT and CDR2 is FQNNGV. The V segment lost 3 bases and the J segment 2 bases; nucleotides outside the gene matches: 5. CDR3 length equals 15 residues.

This rearrangement joins TRBV5-1 to TRBJ2-3; 16 positions match TRBD2. With V trimmed by 3 bases and J by 0 bases, 4 bases remained unmatched. CDR1 and CDR2 (germline): SGHRS, YFSETQ. CDR3 length equals 18 residues. CDR3 residues: CASSSGLAGGPSTDTQYF. The CDR3, as DNA: TGCGCCAGCAGCTCGGGACTAGCGGGAGGGCCTAGCACAGATACGCAGTATTTT.

The chain recombines TRBV5-4 with TRBJ2-1; the match to TRBD1 covers 9 bases. This CDR3 spans 15 amino acids. The germline V gene has CDR1 SGHNT and CDR2 YYREEE (reference sequence). V gave up 4 bases and J gave up 2 bases; unmatched junction bases: 4. The CDR3 region is CASSLDRGPYNEQFF. The DNA for the CDR3 is TGTGCCAGCAGCCTGGACAGGGGACCCTACAATGAGCAGTTCTTC.

The chain employs TRBV19 and TRBJ2-3; 7 bases fit TRBD1. This CDR3 has 14 amino acids. CDR1 and CDR2 from the germline V gene are LNHDA and SQIVND (reference sequence). The V gene end was trimmed by 5 bases and the J gene end by 3 bases; junction bases not matched to a gene: 5. CDR3 sequence: CASSPGTATDTQYF. Written as DNA, the CDR3 is TGTGCCAGTAGTCCGGGGACAGCTACAGATACGCAGTATTTT. The whole variable domain, filled in from reference TRBV19 and TRBJ2-3, reads DGGITQSPKYLFRKEGQNVTLSCEQNLNHDAMYWYRQDPGQGLRLIYYSQIVNDFQKGDIAEGYSVSREKKESFPLTVTSAQKNPTAFYLCASSPGTATDTQYFGPGTRLTVL.

The V and J genes are TRBV18 and TRBJ1-5; weak D call: TRBD1 (5 bases). Germline loops: CDR1 KGHSH, CDR2 LQKENI. This CDR3 spans 20 amino acids. Trimming cost V 4 bases and J 1 base, with 26 bases left between them. The CDR3 coding sequence is TGTGCCAGCTCACTAAACGCAGGGTCCTGGCGGACTAGAAGCAATCAGCCCCAGCATTTT. Translation: CASSLNAGSWRTRSNQPQHF.

The CDR3 spells CASSSNSGTSVGYEQYF. CDR3 bases: TGTGCCAGCAGCTCAAATAGCGGGACAAGTGTTGGCTACGAGCAGTACTTC. The chain carries TRBV7-8 and TRBJ2-7; TRBD2 agrees at 8 bases. After removal of 4 bases from V and 3 bases from J, the junction contained 14 bases not matched to a gene. Germline loops: CDR1 SGHVS, CDR2 FQNEAQ. This CDR3 spans 17 amino acids.

The rearrangement links TRBV11-2 to TRBJ2-1, with 12 positions matching TRBD2. Unmatched junction bases numbered 5, after V lost 1 base and J lost 7 bases. CDR1 is SGHAT and CDR2 is FQNNGV in the germline V gene. This CDR3 region has 16 residues. CDR3 in DNA: TGTGCCAGCAGCTTAGGGGCTAGCGGGAGGGGGAATGAGCAGTTCTTC. This gives the protein CASSLGASGRGNEQFF.